One sample yielded the 23 T cell receptor beta chains listed below, sequenced in a study of cytomegalovirus exposure and HLA in healthy donors. In the PCR, 60 Vbeta and 13 Jbeta primers were used. Only in-frame clones appear in the TCRdb table, and some are missing; sequencing was by immunoSEQ multiplex PCR. This repertoire includes about 200,000 clones. The sequenced sample consisted of PBMCs. Receptor source: a man aged 25-40 years in good health and CMV-seronegative.

This chain connects TRBV2 to TRBJ2-6; TRBD2 aligns across 7 bases. Germline trimming cut 5 bases from V and 2 bases from J; bases unmatched to any gene: 6. Germline-derived CDR1 and CDR2 are SNHLY and FYNNEI. The CDR3 contains 16 residues. The CDR3 coding sequence is TGTGCCAGCAGTCTAGGGGAGGGGACTGGGGCCAACGTCCTGACTTTC. It specifies CASSLGEGTGANVLTF.

The chain links TRBV27 to TRBJ1-2, with unresolved D. Trimming pared 5 bases from V and 2 bases from J, leaving 12 bases between. CDR3 size: 14 residues. CDR1 and CDR2 from the germline V gene are MNHEY and SMNVEV (reference sequence). DNA for the CDR3: TGTGCCAGCAGTCCCTTTGAGGGAAACTATGGCTACACCTTC. This translates into CASSPFEGNYGYTF.

Comments on this clone: Other DNA sequences in the sample encode the same CDR3. The chain employs TRBV4-2 and TRBJ2-2; 7 bases fit TRBD1. V was clipped by 4 bases and J by 1 base; unmatched bases: 3. This CDR3 is built from 15 residues. Germline V gives CDR1 LGHNA, CDR2 YNFKEQ. CDR3 in DNA: TGTGCCAGCAGCCTGCCAGGGGGGAACACCGGGGAGCTGTTTTTT. This sequence encodes CASSLPGGNTGELFF.

The V gene is TRBV10-2, the J gene TRBJ2-3, with D unclear. V was trimmed by 11 bases and J by 1 base, leaving 13 bases between them. From germline, CDR1 is WSHSY and CDR2 SAAADI. The CDR3 runs 13 residues. The CDR3 loop reads CASQVAGTDTQYF. Written as DNA, the CDR3 is TGCGCCTCGCAGGTGGCAGGCACAGATACGCAGTATTTT.

The chain's CDR3 is CASSIGTSGYINIQYF. The CDR3 DNA follows: TGCGCCAGCAGCATCGGGACTAGCGGGTACATCAACATTCAGTACTTC. The chain employs TRBV5-1 and TRBJ2-4; 12 positions agree with TRBD2. Losses at the gene ends were 4 bases for V and 7 bases for J; bases not matched to a gene: 9. Germline values: CDR1 SGHRS, CDR2 YFSETQ. The CDR3 length is 16 residues.

The rearrangement joins TRBV5-4 to TRBJ2-2; a weak D match, TRBD2 (5 bases). The CDR3 contains 16 residues. V lost 0 bases and J 1 base, leaving 10 bases between the germline ends. Germline values: CDR1 SGHNT, CDR2 YYREEE (reference sequence). The CDR3 DNA reads TGTGCCAGCAGCTTGGCCGGGGAATTGAACACCGGGGAGCTGTTTTTT. This gives the protein CASSLAGELNTGELFF.

The rearrangement joins TRBV7-2 to TRBJ2-3; D perhaps matches TRBD2 (6 bases). V was trimmed by 8 bases and J by 3 bases, leaving 21 bases between them. The V gene's germline CDR1 is SGHTA and CDR2 FQGNSA. CDR3 length: 16 residues. The CDR3 nucleotides are TGTGCCAGCGATAAGGGGACTTTCTGGGGAACAGATACGCAGTATTTT. It is translated as CASDKGTFWGTDTQYF.

This chain links TRBV7-9 with TRBJ1-6, with D unclear. From germline, CDR1 is SEHNR and CDR2 FQNEAQ (reference sequence). The CDR3 contains 15 residues. V gave up 1 base and J gave up 9 bases, with 13 bases separating them. CDR3 in amino acids: CASSLVPVGGSPLHF. In DNA form, the CDR3 reads TGTGCCAGCAGCTTAGTGCCCGTCGGCGGTTCACCCCTCCACTTT.

This chain connects TRBV10-2 to TRBJ1-6; 9 bases agree with TRBD1. V was pared by 3 bases and J by 7 bases, with 7 bases of the junction left unmatched. CDR3 length equals 16 residues. Germline assignment: CDR1 WSHSY and CDR2 SAAADI. CDR3 amino acids: CASSDGTGPLNSPLHF. The CDR3 DNA reads as TGCGCCAGCAGTGACGGGACAGGGCCTTTGAATTCACCCCTCCACTTT.

The rearrangement uses TRBV4-2 and TRBJ2-3; D perhaps matches TRBD2 (6 bases). The germline V gene has CDR1 LGHNA and CDR2 YNFKEQ. The CDR3 is 16 amino acids. With 4 bases removed from V and 4 bases from J, the gap between germline ends came to 18 bases. The CDR3 is CASSRVGGEGSDTQYF. The CDR3 bases are TGTGCCAGCAGCCGAGTCGGCGGGGAAGGGTCAGATACGCAGTATTTT.

J is TRBJ2-5 and V is TRBV28; 10 bases fit TRBD2. The tail of the sequence fits TRBJ2-7 better, so the J call may be wrong. Germline V gene sequence: CDR1 MDHEN, CDR2 SYDVKM. The CDR3 is made up of 16 amino acids. CDR3 nucleotides: TGTGCCAGCGGGCTAGCGGGAGTTGTAACGGGTTACGAGCAGTACTTC. The encoded protein is CASGLAGVVTGYEQYF.

The V and J genes are TRBV5-6 and TRBJ2-7; possible D gene TRBD2, 7 bases. Trimming left V 1 base short and J 6 bases short, with 17 bases between. CDR3 length equals 15 residues. Germline V gene lookup returns CDR1 SGHDT and CDR2 YYEEEE. The CDR3: CASSLLGGATGEQYF. CDR3 nucleotide sequence: TGTGCCAGCAGCTTGCTGGGGGGGGCCACTGGCGAGCAGTACTTC.

This sequence joins TRBV6-6 and TRBJ1-1, with 7 bases aligning to TRBD1. V lost 5 bases to trimming and J lost 5 bases; unmatched junction nucleotides: 11. CDR1 is MNHNY and CDR2 is SVGAGI in the germline V gene (reference sequence). The CDR3 runs 15 residues. In DNA form, the CDR3 reads TGTGCCAGCAGTCCCTGGACAGGTTTGTATACTGAAGCTTTCTTT. Translating gives CASSPWTGLYTEAFF.

The rearrangement joins TRBV9 to TRBJ2-5; 9 bases are shared with TRBD1. Unmatched junction bases numbered 25, after V lost 1 base and J lost 3 bases. The CDR3 is 22 residues long. The germline CDR1 and CDR2 sequences are SGDLS and YYNGEE. CDR3 sequence: CASSVMAFAGQGLSKDKETQYF. Written as DNA, the CDR3 is TGTGCCAGCAGCGTAATGGCCTTCGCGGGACAGGGTCTCAGTAAGGATAAAGAGACCCAGTACTTC.

This sequence joins TRBV7-2 and TRBJ1-1; TRBD1 aligns across 9 bases. Germline CDR1 SGHTA, CDR2 FQGNSA. V trimming: 1 base; J trimming: 4 bases; junction bases outside the gene matches: 4. This CDR3 contains 15 residues. This CDR3 reads CASSLGWDRVTEAFF. The DNA for the CDR3 is TGTGCCAGCAGCTTAGGTTGGGACAGGGTCACTGAAGCTTTCTTT. Looking up the rest from reference TRBV7-2 and TRBJ1-1 gives the full variable domain: GAGVSQSPSNKVTEKGKDVELRCDPISGHTALYWYRQSLGQGLEFLIYFQGNSAPDKSGLPSDRFSAERTGGSVSTLTIQRTQQEDSAVYLCASSLGWDRVTEAFFGQGTRLTVV.

V and J are TRBV6-1 and TRBJ1-2; 7 bases are shared with TRBD1. This CDR3 region has 14 residues. The V segment lost 1 base and the J segment 6 bases; nucleotides outside the gene matches: 5. Germline V CDR1 and CDR2: MNHNS, SASEGT. CDR3 residues: CASSEGQGPDGYTF. The CDR3 DNA sequence: TGTGCCAGCAGTGAAGGACAGGGACCTGATGGCTACACCTTC.

The chain recombines TRBV2 with TRBJ2-5; possibly TRBD2 for D (5 bases). In germline, CDR1 is SNHLY, CDR2 FYNNEI. The CDR3 covers 14 residues. V was cut by 9 bases and J by 0 bases, with 14 bases left in between. The chain's CDR3 is CASHPRGYQETQYF. CDR3 DNA: TGTGCCAGTCATCCCCGGGGTTACCAAGAGACCCAGTACTTC.

The V and J genes are TRBV2 and TRBJ1-1; D perhaps matches TRBD1 (5 bases). The germline V gene encodes CDR1 SNHLY and CDR2 FYNNEI. V lost 5 bases to trimming and J lost 6 bases, with 13 bases between them. The CDR3 runs to 13 residues. The DNA for the CDR3 is TGTGCCAGCAGTTCGGGGGTATGGGCTGAAGCTTTCTTT. This gives the protein CASSSGVWAEAFF.

The chain employs TRBV5-4 and TRBJ2-3, with 9 bases lining up with TRBD2. The CDR3 has 16 amino acids. V gave up 5 bases and J gave up 3 bases; unmatched junction bases: 10. Germline assignment: CDR1 SGHNT and CDR2 YYREEE (reference sequence). The CDR3 loop is CASSSQRGEGTDTQYF. In DNA, the CDR3 is TGTGCCAGCAGTTCCCAGCGGGGGGAAGGAACAGATACGCAGTATTTT.

The chain is built from TRBV27 and TRBJ2-5, with 7 bases fitting TRBD1. The J call may be mistaken, given a closer DNA end match to TRBJ2-7. CDR1 and CDR2 (germline): MNHEY, SMNVEV (reference sequence). This CDR3 comprises 13 residues. The CDR3 region has the DNA TGTGCCAGCAGTTCGGGACAGCACTACGAGCAGTACTTC. It yields the protein CASSSGQHYEQYF.

V usage is TRBV7-2 and J usage is TRBJ1-6; perhaps TRBD1 as D (6 bases). Between the trimmed V and J ends, which lost 6 bases and 4 bases, there was a span of 10 bases. The CDR3 contains 14 residues. The germline V gene encodes CDR1 SGHTA and CDR2 FQGNSA. CDR3 in amino acids: CASSQDSYNSPLHF. CDR3 in DNA: TGTGCCAGCAGTCAGGACAGTTATAATTCACCCCTCCACTTT. Full variable domain (rest looked up from reference TRBV7-2 and TRBJ1-6): GAGVSQSPSNKVTEKGKDVELRCDPISGHTALYWYRQSLGQGLEFLIYFQGNSAPDKSGLPSDRFSAERTGGSVSTLTIQRTQQEDSAVYLCASSQDSYNSPLHFGNGTRLTVT.

J is TRBJ1-1 and V is TRBV10-3; maybe TRBD1 (6 bases). The germline CDR1 and CDR2 sequences are ENHRY and SYGVKD. This CDR3 comprises 13 residues. The V and J ends lost 7 bases and 5 bases respectively, with 14 bases between them. In nucleotides, the CDR3 is TGTGCCATCAACGAGGGGGGGAGGACTGAAGCTTTCTTT. Protein sequence: CAINEGGRTEAFF.

The chain employs TRBV27 and TRBJ2-7; D is unresolved. V lost 3 bases to trimming and J lost 1 base, with 7 bases between them. CDR1 MNHEY and CDR2 SMNVEV come from the germline V gene (reference sequence). The CDR3 has 13 amino acids. CDR3 coding DNA: TGTGCCAGCAGTTTGGGCTATTCCTACGAGCAGTACTTC. Residues: CASSLGYSYEQYF.